The T cell receptor (beta chain) under discussion was sequenced for a study of cytomegalovirus exposure and HLA in healthy donors. Notes on the study in general: CMV antigen specificity of a few CMV-associated chains was confirmed in vitro. CMV serostatus was the sole immune exposure information available. Most CMV-associated TCR beta chains were later found to appear HLA-restricted. Overall, roughly 170 TCR beta chains were annotated as cytomegalovirus-associated.

Per germline, CDR1 GTSNPN and CDR2 SVGIG (reference sequence). V was cut by 1 base and J by 5 bases, with 8 bases left in between. The CDR3 extends over 13 amino acids. The PCR used 60 Vbeta and 13 Jbeta primers. This table comes from immunoSEQ multiplex PCR, and its TCRdb copy is limited to in-frame clones, with some not included. The table lists about 210,000 clones, roughly four fifths of them singletons. This clone was seen just once. Its antigen is as yet unknown. This clonotype was sampled from a middle-aged man in good health and CMV-seropositive. The V gene is TRBV30, the J gene TRBJ1-4; no definite D call. The sample consisted of PBMCs. The CDR3 here is CAWSGPLNEKLFF. CDR3 bases: TGTGCCTGGAGTGGGCCGCTGAATGAAAAACTGTTTTTT.